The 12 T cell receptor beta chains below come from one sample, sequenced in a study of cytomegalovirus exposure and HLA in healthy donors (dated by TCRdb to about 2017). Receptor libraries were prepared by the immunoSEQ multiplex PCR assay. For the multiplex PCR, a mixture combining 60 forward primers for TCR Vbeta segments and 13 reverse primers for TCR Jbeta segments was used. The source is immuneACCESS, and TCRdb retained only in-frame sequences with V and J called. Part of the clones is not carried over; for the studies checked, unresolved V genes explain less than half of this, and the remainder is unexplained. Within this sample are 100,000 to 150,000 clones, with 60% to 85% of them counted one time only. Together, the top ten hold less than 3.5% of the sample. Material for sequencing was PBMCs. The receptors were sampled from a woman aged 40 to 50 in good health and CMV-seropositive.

The DNA of the CDR3 is TGTGCCAGCAGCATAGCGGGGGGGCCACCCGGGGAGCTGTTTTTT. It yields the protein CASSIAGGPPGELFF. V is TRBV27 and J is TRBJ2-2, with TRBD2 matching 11 bases. The CDR3 is made up of 15 amino acids. Germline trimming cut 6 bases from V and 6 bases from J; bases unmatched to any gene: 6. CDR1 and CDR2 (germline): MNHEY, SMNVEV (reference sequence).

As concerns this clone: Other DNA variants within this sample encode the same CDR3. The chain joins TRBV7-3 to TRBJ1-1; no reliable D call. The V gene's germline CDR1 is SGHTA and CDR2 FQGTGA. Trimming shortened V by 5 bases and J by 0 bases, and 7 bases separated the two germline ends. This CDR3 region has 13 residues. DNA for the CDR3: TGTGCCAGCAGCCTTGACATGAACACTGAAGCTTTCTTT. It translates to CASSLDMNTEAFF.

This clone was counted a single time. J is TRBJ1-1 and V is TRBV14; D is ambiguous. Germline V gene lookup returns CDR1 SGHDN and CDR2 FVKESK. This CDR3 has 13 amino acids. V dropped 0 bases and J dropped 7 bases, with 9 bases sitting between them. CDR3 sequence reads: CASSQDLGVEAFF. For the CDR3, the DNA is TGTGCCAGCAGCCAAGATCTCGGAGTTGAAGCTTTCTTT.

The CDR3 loop reads CASSMSSTGNLNYGYTF. The CDR3 nucleotides read TGTGCCAGTAGTATGAGCTCGACAGGGAACCTCAACTATGGCTACACCTTC. The chain joins TRBV19 to TRBJ1-2, with 7 bases aligning to TRBD1. The germline V gene encodes CDR1 LNHDA and CDR2 SQIVND (reference sequence). After removal of 3 bases from V and 2 bases from J, the junction contained 12 bases not matched to a gene. The CDR3 spans 17 residues.

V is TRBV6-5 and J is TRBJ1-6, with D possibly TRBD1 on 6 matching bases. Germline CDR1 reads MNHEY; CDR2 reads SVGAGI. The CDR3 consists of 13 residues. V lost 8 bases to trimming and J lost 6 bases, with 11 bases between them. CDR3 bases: TGTGCCAGCTTCAGGGGCGTTAATTCACCCCTCCACTTT. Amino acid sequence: CASFRGVNSPLHF.

In nucleotides, the CDR3 is TGTGCCAGCAGTACAAAGGGGTATGGCTACACCTTC. Its translation is CASSTKGYGYTF. The chain couples TRBV6-5 to TRBJ1-2; weak D call: TRBD1 (5 bases). Per the germline V gene, CDR1 is MNHEY and CDR2 is SVGAGI. V was cut by 5 bases and J by 5 bases, with 9 bases left in between. The CDR3 runs 12 residues.

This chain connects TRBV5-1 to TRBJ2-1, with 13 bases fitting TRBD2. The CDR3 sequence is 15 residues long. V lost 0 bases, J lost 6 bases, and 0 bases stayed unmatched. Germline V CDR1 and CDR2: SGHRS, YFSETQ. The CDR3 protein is CASSLGLAGGNEQFF. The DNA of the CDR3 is TGCGCCAGCAGCTTGGGACTAGCGGGGGGCAATGAGCAGTTCTTC. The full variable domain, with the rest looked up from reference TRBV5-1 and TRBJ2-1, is KAGVTQTPRYLIKTRGQQVTLSCSPISGHRSVSWYQQTPGQGLQFLFEYFSETQRNKGNFPGRFSGRQFSNSRSEMNVSTLELGDSALYLCASSLGLAGGNEQFFGPGTRLTVL.

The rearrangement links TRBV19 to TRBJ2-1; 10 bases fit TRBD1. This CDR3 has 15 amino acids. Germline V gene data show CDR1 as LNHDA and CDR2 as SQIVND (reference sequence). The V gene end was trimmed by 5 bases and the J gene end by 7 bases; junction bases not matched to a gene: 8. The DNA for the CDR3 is TGTGCCAGTAGTGTCGACAGGGGGCGTAGGAATGAGCAGTTCTTC. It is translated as CASSVDRGRRNEQFF.

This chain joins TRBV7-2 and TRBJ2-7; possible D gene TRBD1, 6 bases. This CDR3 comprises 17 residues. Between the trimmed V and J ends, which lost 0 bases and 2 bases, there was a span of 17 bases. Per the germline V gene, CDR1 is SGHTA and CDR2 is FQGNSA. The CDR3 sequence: CASSLATWVTGPYEQYF. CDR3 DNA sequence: TGTGCCAGCAGCTTAGCTACCTGGGTAACAGGGCCCTACGAGCAGTACTTC.

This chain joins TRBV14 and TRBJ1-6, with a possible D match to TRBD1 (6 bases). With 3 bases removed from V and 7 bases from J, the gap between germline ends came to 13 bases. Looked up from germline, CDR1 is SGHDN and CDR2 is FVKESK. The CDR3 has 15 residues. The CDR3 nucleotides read TGTGCCAGCAGCCATGGGGGCAGCGGAAATTCACCCCTCCACTTT. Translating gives CASSHGGSGNSPLHF.

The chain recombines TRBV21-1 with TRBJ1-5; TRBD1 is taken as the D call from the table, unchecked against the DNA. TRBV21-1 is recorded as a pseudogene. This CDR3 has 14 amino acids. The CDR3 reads CASSKDSQYQPQHF. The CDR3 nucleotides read TGTGCCAGCAGCAAAGATTCACAATATCAGCCCCAGCATTTT.

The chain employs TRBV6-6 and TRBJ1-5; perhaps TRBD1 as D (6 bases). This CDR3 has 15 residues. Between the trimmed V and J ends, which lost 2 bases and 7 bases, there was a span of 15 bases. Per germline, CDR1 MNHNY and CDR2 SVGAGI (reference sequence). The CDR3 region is CASSYPMGGAQPQHF. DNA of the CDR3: TGTGCCAGCAGTTACCCAATGGGGGGGGCCCAGCCCCAGCATTTT.